This TCR beta chain originates from a study of T cell responses to AZD1222 COVID-19 vaccine. CDR3 length: 17 residues. Assay: immunoSEQ multiplex PCR; the TCRdb copy retains only in-frame clones and omits some. The profile covers 150,000 or so clones, with about 92% appearing a single time and approximately 1.3% taken by the ten largest. The TCR originated in an adult who received the AZD1222 COVID-19 vaccine. The V and J genes are TRBV12-2 and TRBJ1-2; the D call in the table, TRBD1, was not verified against the DNA. TRBV12-2 is listed as a pseudogene. The sample here was peripheral blood, taken 28 days after the second AZD1222 dose. CDR3 coding DNA: TGTGCAAGTCGCTTAGTCTGCTCGACAGGGACGTTTTTGGGCTACACCTTC. Translation: CASRLVCSTGTFLGYTF.